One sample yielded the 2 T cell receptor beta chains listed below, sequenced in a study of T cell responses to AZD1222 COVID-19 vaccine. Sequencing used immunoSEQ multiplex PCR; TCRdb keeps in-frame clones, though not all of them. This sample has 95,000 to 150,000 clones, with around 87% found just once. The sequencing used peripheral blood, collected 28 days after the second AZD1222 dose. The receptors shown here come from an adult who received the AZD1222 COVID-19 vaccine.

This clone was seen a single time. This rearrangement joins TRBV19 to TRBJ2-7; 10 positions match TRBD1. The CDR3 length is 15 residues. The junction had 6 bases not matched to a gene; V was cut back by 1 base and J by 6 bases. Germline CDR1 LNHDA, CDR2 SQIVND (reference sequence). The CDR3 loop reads CASSIGTGGRGEQYF. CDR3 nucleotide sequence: TGTGCCAGTAGTATAGGGACAGGGGGTCGAGGCGAGCAGTACTTC.

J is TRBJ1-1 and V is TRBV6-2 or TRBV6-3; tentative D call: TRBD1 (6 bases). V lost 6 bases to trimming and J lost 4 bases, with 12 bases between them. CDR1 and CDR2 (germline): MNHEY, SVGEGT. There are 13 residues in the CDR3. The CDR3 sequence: CASSSTGFTEAFF. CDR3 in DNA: TGTGCCAGCAGCTCAACAGGGTTCACTGAAGCTTTCTTT.